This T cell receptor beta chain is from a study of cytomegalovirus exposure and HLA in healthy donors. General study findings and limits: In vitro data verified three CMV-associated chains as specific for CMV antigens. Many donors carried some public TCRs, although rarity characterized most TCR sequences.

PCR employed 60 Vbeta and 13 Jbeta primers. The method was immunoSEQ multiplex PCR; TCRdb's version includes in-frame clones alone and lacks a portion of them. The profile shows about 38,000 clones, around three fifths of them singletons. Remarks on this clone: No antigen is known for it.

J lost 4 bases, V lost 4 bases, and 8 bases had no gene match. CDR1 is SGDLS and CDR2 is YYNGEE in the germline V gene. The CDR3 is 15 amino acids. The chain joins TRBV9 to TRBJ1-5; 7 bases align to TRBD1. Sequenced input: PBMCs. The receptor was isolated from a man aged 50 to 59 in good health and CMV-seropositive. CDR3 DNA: TGTGCCAGCAGCCCGACAGGGACCATGAATCAGCCCCAGCATTTT. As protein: CASSPTGTMNQPQHF.